Here is one T cell receptor beta chain with its context. The source of the sample is a study of tumor and adjacent non-tumor tissue in lung cancer. Study-level information: Each sample yielded roughly 4.2 million productive TCRbeta reads on average.

Per germline, CDR1 MNHEY and CDR2 SVGAGI. The CDR3 spans 16 residues. V shed 4 bases and J 14 bases; nucleotides not matched to a gene: 17. Three rounds of nested PCR, following a modified ARM-PCR protocol, produced the TCRbeta library. MiXCR was run by TCRdb on the multiplex PCR reads, yielding one entry per CDR3 protein. Here the sample spans about 110,000 distinct CDR3 sequences, 62% being singletons. RNA was extracted from bulk tissue without any cell sorting. The normal lung tissue was taken more than 3 cm from the tumor edge. The sample was distant non-tumor lung tissue. The TCR sequence derives from a man in his 60s with non-small cell lung cancer. The V gene is TRBV6-5, the J gene TRBJ2-1, with 10 bases that match TRBD2. CDR3 sequence (DNA): TGTGCCAGCAGTTGCCTATCTGGACTAGCGGTCGGAAAGAAGTTCTTC. Its translation is CASSCLSGLAVGKKFF.